The following is a T cell receptor beta chain sequence with its context. Its target antigen remains unknown. One base away there is no much larger clone; base qualities are not given. For repertoire sequencing, TCR beta CDR3 regions were amplified from RNA transcripts. The first round of RT-PCR was done with HTBI primers and the Qiagen OneStep RT-PCR kit, and was followed by a second round of multiplex PCR, then size selection and purification. Libraries were sequenced paired-end with 100 bp reads on an Illumina HiSeq2000. The paper's data handling went like this. SOAPnuke was used to process the reads, removing any read that contained adapters or uncalled bases, had a mean Phred below 15, or lacked an exact match to the constant primer or identifier. High-quality paired reads were merged with COPE v1.2.5. Each unique nucleotide sequence was treated as a clonotype, and MiTCR v1.1 was used to align the clonotypes to the IMGT TRB V, D and J references. Only V-J combinations with frequency above 0.0001 were analysed, covering about 99% of repertoires. For each V-J combination, a TCR clonal expansion and chaos score was defined as the ratio of F50 clonal expansion to chaos observed in the TCRdist matrix. Welch's t-statistics and random forest were used to reduce the features to some 13 V-J combinations, which were then used as input to a naive Bayes classifier. The similarity between thyroid and blood repertoires was quantified using the Morisita-Horn index. TCRdb took the public reads, trimmed them with fastp at Q25, ran MiXCR for clone calling and kept in-frame beta chains. Each entry is one CDR3 protein sequence, shown with its most common DNA and genes. The V and J calls reflect TCRdb's pipeline rather than the authors' work. For this sample there are hundreds of thousands of distinct CDR3 sequences; about 21% appear just once. Approximately 3.2% of the sample comes from the top ten.

A patient counted as having stable hyperthyroidism if there was no progression to ophthalmopathy within 18 months of follow-up. Hyperthyroidism patients were newly diagnosed, were aged 18 to 65 years, and had a disease duration under 2 months. Patients were excluded if they had other autoimmune diseases, uncontrolled infections, pregnancy or lactation. Diagnosis relied on clinical symptoms, serum thyroxine, TRAb, thyroid ultrasound and orbital computed tomography. Using Ficoll-Paque density gradient centrifugation, PBMCs were isolated from roughly 9.2 ml of fresh peripheral blood. Total RNA was extracted using Trizol reagent, and RNA quality was checked on an Agilent 2100 Bioanalyzer. The record originates from a study of Graves' ophthalmopathy and Graves' hyperthyroidism (dated by TCRdb to 2017 to 2018). With respect to the entire study: Peripheral blood was collected at initial diagnosis, prior to any treatment. The approximately 100 discovery patients were randomly divided into training and test sets at a 7:3 ratio. In five to seven hyperthyroidism patients, the T-cell repertoire of thyroid tissue was compared with the T-cell repertoire of blood. In total, approximately 140 blood samples were TCR-sequenced: 43 ophthalmopathy, some 80 hyperthyroidism and about 17 hyperthyroidism-to-ophthalmopathy patients. An independent validation cohort was composed of around 19 hyperthyroidism patients and more than 15 patients who later progressed from hyperthyroidism to ophthalmopathy. The study used TCR beta repertoire signatures to distinguish Graves' ophthalmopathy from Graves' hyperthyroidism and to predict progression to ophthalmopathy. After sampling, hyperthyroidism patients received methimazole starting at 30 mg daily, and ophthalmopathy patients received high-dose intravenous methylprednisolone. A discovery set of 95 to 100 patients (roughly 43 ophthalmopathy, approximately 58 stable hyperthyroidism) was enrolled to explore V-J signatures distinguishing ophthalmopathy from hyperthyroidism. Study-level results and caveats: No statistical method was used to set the sample size in advance, and the investigators knew which group each participant was assigned to. In cross-validation, the 13-signature model distinguished ophthalmopathy from stable hyperthyroidism with 85% to 90% sensitivity and approximately 81% specificity, and in the test set the corresponding values were approximately 80% and 68%. Most expanded thyroid clonotypes with frequency above 0.001 were also detected in blood, suggesting blood repertoires may reflect the thyroid immune response. In validation, the model predicted ophthalmopathy progression with about 71% sensitivity and roughly 72% specificity; approximately 12 predicted patients were CT-confirmed with GO in a median of 6.5 months.

The germline V gene encodes CDR1 LNHDA and CDR2 SQIVND (reference sequence). The CDR3, cysteine through phenylalanine, is 14 amino acids long. The DNA shown is the 42-base CDR3, in frame from base 1. The V end loses 6 bases and the J end loses 2 bases, and a stretch of 13 bases separates them. This receptor chain uses TRBV19 and TRBJ2-5, with TRBD2 as a weak D call on 6 bases. The sample was peripheral blood. This clonotype was obtained from a woman in her late teens or twenties with stable Graves' hyperthyroidism. Donor details come from another sample of the same person, matched by shared clones. The DNA sequence reads TGTGCCAGTAGCAGGGACTTGCGGCAAGAGACCCAGTACTTC. This is translated as CASSRDLRQETQYF.